This is a list of T cell receptor beta chains from one sample in a study of OX40 agonist ivuxolimab in advanced cancers. Libraries were prepared by immunoSEQ multiplex PCR; TCRdb keeps only in-frame clonotypes and omits some of them. The sample includes approximately 90,000 clones, nearly 90% of them seen just once. Sequencing was performed on CD4+ or CD8+ T cells sorted from blood, taken in a trial of the OX40 agonist ivuxolimab. These receptors were obtained from an adult with an advanced solid tumor such as melanoma, head and neck, liver or kidney cancer. The CDR3 runs from the conserved cysteine through the conserved F or W. D genes are given only for firm matches. Expanded clones get a size class; other rows say once, few or many, or leave the size out.

v_call,j_call,clone_size,d_call,cdr3_length,cdr3_nt,cdr3_aa
TRBV19,TRBJ2-5,-,-,17,TGTGCCAGTAGCGATCCTTTTAGTGGGGGTTGGAGAGAGACCCAGTACTTC,CASSDPFSGGWRETQYF
TRBV18,TRBJ1-2,-,-,15,TGTGCCAGCTCACCACAGGACCAGCCAATCTATGGCTACACCTTC,CASSPQDQPIYGYTF
TRBV7-2,TRBJ1-6,-,TRBD1,16,TGTGCCAGCAGCTTTATGGGACAGGGCGCAATTTCACCCCTCCACTTT,CASSFMGQGAISPLHF
TRBV11-3,TRBJ2-3,once,TRBD2,15,TGTGCCAGCAGCTTAGGGACTAGCGGCACAGATACGCAGTATTTT,CASSLGTSGTDTQYF
TRBV10-3,TRBJ2-3,-,-,13,TGTGCCACCATGATTGGAGGGATGGATACGCAGTATTTT,CATMIGGMDTQYF
TRBV6-4,TRBJ1-5,-,-,12,TGTGCCAGCACTCATCCCTGTCAGCCCCAGCATTTT,CASTHPCQPQHF
TRBV5-5,TRBJ1-2,many,-,13,TGTGCCAGCATCAATCAGGGGACGTTTGGCTACACCTTC,CASINQGTFGYTF
TRBV7-2,TRBJ1-2,-,TRBD1,15,TGTGCCAGCAGCCCCCTAGGGACAGGGGGTGGTGGCTACACCTTC,CASSPLGTGGGGYTF
TRBV4-1,TRBJ1-4,-,-,15,TGCGCCAGCAGCCAACTAGGTAGCCAGAATGAAAAACTGTTTTTT,CASSQLGSQNEKLFF
TRBV5-1,TRBJ2-6,-,-,19,TGCGCCAGCAGCTTGGTTGAACCGGCCAGGATTTCTGGGGCCAACGTCCTGACTTTC,CASSLVEPARISGANVLTF
TRBV2,TRBJ2-7,once,-,14,TGTGCCAGCAGTGAGAGACTGCTTCAGCACGAGCAGTACTTC,CASSERLLQHEQYF
TRBV11-2,TRBJ2-7,-,TRBD2,14,TGTGCCAGCAGTCCTAGCGGACTTAGGTACGAGCAGTACTTC,CASSPSGLRYEQYF
TRBV30,TRBJ2-3,-,TRBD2,16,TGTGCCTGGAGTGATTTAGCGGGGGGGCGAAGAGATACGCAGTATTTT,CAWSDLAGGRRDTQYF
TRBV6-5,TRBJ2-7,-,-,15,TGTGCCAGCAGTTACTCGGACGGAGGACCTTACGAGCAGTACTTC,CASSYSDGGPYEQYF
TRBV19,TRBJ2-1,once,TRBD2,17,TGTGCCAGTAGCAATCAAGGACTAGCGGGGGGGATAGGTGAGCAGTTCTTC,CASSNQGLAGGIGEQFF
TRBV2,TRBJ1-2,-,-,15,TGTGCCAGCAGGGGACCGGTAGGCAGGGGTGCTGGCTACACCTTC,CASRGPVGRGAGYTF
TRBV6-6,TRBJ2-1,-,-,14,TGTGCCAGCAGTCCCTCTGCAGGGTACAATGAGCAGTTCTTC,CASSPSAGYNEQFF
TRBV5-6,TRBJ2-3,-,-,13,TGTGCCAGCAGCTTGCAACGGAGCAATACGCAGTATTTT,CASSLQRSNTQYF
TRBV15,TRBJ2-3,-,TRBD1,16,TGTGCCACCAGCAGAGATTTTGGGACAGCTAAAGATACGCAGTATTTT,CATSRDFGTAKDTQYF
TRBV7-2,TRBJ2-3,-,TRBD2,15,TGTGCCAGCAGCTCCGGGGGGTTGAACACAGATACGCAGTATTTT,CASSSGGLNTDTQYF
TRBV5-1,TRBJ2-7,-,-,14,TGCGCCAGCAGCTTGGCCCAGGGGCAGGGGGAGCAGTACTTC,CASSLAQGQGEQYF
TRBV19,TRBJ1-4,-,-,14,TGTGCCAGCACCGGGCGCGCAACTAATGAAAAACTGTTTTTT,CASTGRATNEKLFF
TRBV19,TRBJ1-1,-,TRBD1,15,TGTGCCAGTAGTAGAAGGACAGGGTCGGACACTGAAGCTTTCTTT,CASSRRTGSDTEAFF
TRBV29-1,TRBJ2-1,-,-,12,TGCAGCGTTGAAGTGGGGGCGAGAGAGCAGTTCTTC,CSVEVGAREQFF
TRBV5-5,TRBJ2-7,-,-,15,TGTGCCAGCAGCTTGTCAGGGGTGAAGTCCTACGAGCAGTACTTC,CASSLSGVKSYEQYF
TRBV15,TRBJ1-4,-,-,17,TGTGCCACCAGCAGAGATATCATAGCACAGGGAGGGGAAAAACTGTTTTTT,CATSRDIIAQGGEKLFF
TRBV5-1,TRBJ2-3,-,-,15,TGCGCCAGCAGCCCGTTCGGGCCCCCCACAGATACGCAGTATTTT,CASSPFGPPTDTQYF
TRBV5-8,TRBJ1-2,-,TRBD1,15,TGTGCCAGCAGCCGGGACAGGGGGCAGCGTTATGGCTACACCTTC,CASSRDRGQRYGYTF
TRBV19,TRBJ1-5,-,-,13,TGTGCCAGTAGTGGGGTAGACGGTCAGCCCCAGCATTTT,CASSGVDGQPQHF
TRBV7-9,TRBJ2-5,few,-,14,TGTGCCAGCAGCTTAGGGATGACGGGGGAGACCCAGTACTTC,CASSLGMTGETQYF
TRBV7-9,TRBJ1-1,-,-,15,TGTGCCAGCAGCCTCGCCCGGGCAGGGAGCACTGAAGCTTTCTTT,CASSLARAGSTEAFF
TRBV11-2,TRBJ2-5,-,-,12,TGTGCCAGCACGCGAACGGGAGAGACCCAGTACTTC,CASTRTGETQYF
TRBV6-6,TRBJ2-1,-,TRBD1,15,TGTGCCAGCAGTTACTCAGGACAGGGTGGGAATGAGCAGTTCTTC,CASSYSGQGGNEQFF
TRBV5-6,TRBJ2-3,once,-,17,TGTGCCAGCAGCTTGGAGGCCAGAAGACCTAGCACAGATACGCAGTATTTT,CASSLEARRPSTDTQYF
TRBV7-2,TRBJ1-2,-,-,13,TGTGCCAGCAGCTTAGATGATCGATCTGGCTACACCTTC,CASSLDDRSGYTF
TRBV14,TRBJ1-4,-,-,15,TGTGCCAGCAGCCAAGGACAGGCCTCGAGGGAAAAACTGTTTTTT,CASSQGQASREKLFF
TRBV6-6,TRBJ1-1,-,-,12,TGTGCCAGCAGTTCTGCCTACACTGAAGCTTTCTTT,CASSSAYTEAFF
TRBV5-8,TRBJ1-5,-,-,15,TGTGCCAGCAGCCATGCCGCGGGTCGCAATCAGCCCCAGCATTTT,CASSHAAGRNQPQHF
TRBV11-2,TRBJ2-1,-,TRBD2,14,TGTGCCAGCAGCTTAGTTGGCGGGGGGAATGAGCAGTTCTTC,CASSLVGGGNEQFF
TRBV25-1,TRBJ1-5,-,-,15,TGTGCCAGCAGTCACGGTCTGGGTAGCAATCAGCCCCAGCATTTT,CASSHGLGSNQPQHF
TRBV6-5,TRBJ1-4,-,-,16,TGTGCCAGCAGTTCGACAGGACCCGCAACTAATGAAAAACTGTTTTTT,CASSSTGPATNEKLFF
TRBV15,TRBJ1-6,-,-,15,TGTGCCACCAGCACAGGCGCGGGGGGTAATTCACCCCTCCACTTT,CATSTGAGGNSPLHF
TRBV9,TRBJ2-5,-,TRBD2,17,TGTGCCAGCAGCCCGAAGACTAGCGGGGGGTACCAAGAGACCCAGTACTTC,CASSPKTSGGYQETQYF
TRBV2,TRBJ1-2,-,TRBD1,16,TGTGCCAGCAGTGTATCGGCAGGGGGCATCTCCTATGGCTACACCTTC,CASSVSAGGISYGYTF
TRBV5-4,TRBJ2-2,-,-,15,TGTGCCAGCAGCCCCGGGGGAGGGGGAGAAGGGGAGCTGTTTTTT,CASSPGGGGEGELFF
TRBV10-1,TRBJ2-2,-,-,17,TGCGCCAGCAGTTCCGCCGTTTTTGGGGAGGACACCGGGGAGCTGTTTTTT,CASSSAVFGEDTGELFF
TRBV2,TRBJ2-5,-,TRBD2,17,TGTGCCAGCAGGGCTGGACTAGCGGGGAGGGGACAAGAGACCCAGTACTTC,CASRAGLAGRGQETQYF
TRBV6-6,TRBJ1-1,-,TRBD1,16,TGTGCCAGCAGTTACCGACTGACAGGGCGGCACACTGAAGCTTTCTTT,CASSYRLTGRHTEAFF
TRBV5-4,TRBJ2-2,-,-,15,TGTGCCAGCAGCTTGGCCAGTCTAAACACCGGGGAGCTGTTTTTT,CASSLASLNTGELFF
TRBV4-1,TRBJ1-1,-,-,16,TGCGCCAGCAGAGAGGGGCTGGACAGCTTTAACACTGAAGCTTTCTTT,CASREGLDSFNTEAFF
TRBV5-1,TRBJ2-1,-,TRBD2,16,TGCGCCAGCAGCTTGGTACTAGCGGGGGGGTTCAATGAGCAGTTCTTC,CASSLVLAGGFNEQFF